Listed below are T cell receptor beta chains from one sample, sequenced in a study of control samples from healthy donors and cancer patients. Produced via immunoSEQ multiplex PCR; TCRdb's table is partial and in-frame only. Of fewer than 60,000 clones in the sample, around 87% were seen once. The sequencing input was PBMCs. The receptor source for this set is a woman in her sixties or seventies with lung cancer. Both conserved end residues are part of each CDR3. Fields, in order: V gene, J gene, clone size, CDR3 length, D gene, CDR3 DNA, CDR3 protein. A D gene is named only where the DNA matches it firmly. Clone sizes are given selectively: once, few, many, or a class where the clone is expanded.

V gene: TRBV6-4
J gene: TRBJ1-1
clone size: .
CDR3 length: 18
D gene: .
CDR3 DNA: TGTGCCAGCAGTGACCAACCCCCTGATATACAGGTGAACACTGAAGCTTTCTTT
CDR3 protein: CASSDQPPDIQVNTEAFF

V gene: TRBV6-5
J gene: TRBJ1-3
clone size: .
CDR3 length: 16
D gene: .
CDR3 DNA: TGTGCCAGCAGTTACTCAGGGTTAAACTCTGGAAACACCATATATTTT
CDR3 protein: CASSYSGLNSGNTIYF

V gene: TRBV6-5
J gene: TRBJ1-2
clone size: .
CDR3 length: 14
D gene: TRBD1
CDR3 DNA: TGTGCCAGCCGAAACAGGGGGCAAGGCTATGGCTACACCTTC
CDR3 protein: CASRNRGQGYGYTF

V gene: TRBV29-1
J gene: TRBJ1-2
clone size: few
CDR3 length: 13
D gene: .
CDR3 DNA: TGCAGCGTTCTAACAGGGAATAACTATGGCTACACCTTC
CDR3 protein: CSVLTGNNYGYTF

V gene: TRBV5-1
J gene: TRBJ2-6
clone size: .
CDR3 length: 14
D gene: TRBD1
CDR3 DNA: TGCGCCAGCTGGGACAGGGCTGGGGCCAACGTCCTGACTTTC
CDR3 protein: CASWDRAGANVLTF

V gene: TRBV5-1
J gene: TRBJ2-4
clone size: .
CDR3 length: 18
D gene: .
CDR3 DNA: TGCGCCAGCAGCGCCCGTGGAGGTATCATTCTAGCCAAAAACATTCAGTACTTC
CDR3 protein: CASSARGGIILAKNIQYF

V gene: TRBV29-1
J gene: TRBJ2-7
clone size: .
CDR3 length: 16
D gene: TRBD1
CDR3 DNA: TGCAGCGTTGAAGATCCGGCACAGGGGGTTGAATACGAGCAGTACTTC
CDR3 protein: CSVEDPAQGVEYEQYF

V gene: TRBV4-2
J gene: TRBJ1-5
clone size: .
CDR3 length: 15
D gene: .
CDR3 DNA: TGTGCCAGCAGCCAAGAGAGAAGTCCGAATCAGCCCCAGCATTTT
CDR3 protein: CASSQERSPNQPQHF

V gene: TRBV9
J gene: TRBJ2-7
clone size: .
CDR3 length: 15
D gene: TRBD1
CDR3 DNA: TGTGCCAGCAGCGTAGACGGACAGGGGGCCTCCGAGCAGTACTTC
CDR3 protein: CASSVDGQGASEQYF

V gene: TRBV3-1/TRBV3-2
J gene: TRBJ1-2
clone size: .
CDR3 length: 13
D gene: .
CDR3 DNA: TGTGCCAGCAGCCACGGACCAAGGGGTGGCTACACCTTC
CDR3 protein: CASSHGPRGGYTF

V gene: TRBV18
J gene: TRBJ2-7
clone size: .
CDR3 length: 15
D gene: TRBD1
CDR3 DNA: TGTGCCAGCTCACCACCGACAGGGAGCCTTTACGAGCAGTACTTC
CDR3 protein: CASSPPTGSLYEQYF

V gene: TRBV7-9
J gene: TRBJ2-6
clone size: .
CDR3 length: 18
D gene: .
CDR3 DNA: TGTGCCAGCAGCTTAGGGGTGCAGGGGAGCTCTGGGGCCAACGTCCTGACTTTC
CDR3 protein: CASSLGVQGSSGANVLTF

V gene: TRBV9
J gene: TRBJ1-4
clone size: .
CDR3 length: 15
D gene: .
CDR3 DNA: TGTGCCAGCAGCGTTTCGGCAGGGACTAATGAAAAACTGTTTTTT
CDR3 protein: CASSVSAGTNEKLFF

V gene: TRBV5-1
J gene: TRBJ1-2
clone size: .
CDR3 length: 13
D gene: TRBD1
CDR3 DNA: TGCGCCAGCAGCCACGAGACAGGGGTCGGCTACACCTTC
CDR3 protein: CASSHETGVGYTF

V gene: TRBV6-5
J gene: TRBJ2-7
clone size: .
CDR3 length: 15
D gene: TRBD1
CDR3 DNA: TGTGCCAGCAGGGATTCCGGGACAGAGAGCTACGAGCAGTACTTC
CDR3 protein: CASRDSGTESYEQYF

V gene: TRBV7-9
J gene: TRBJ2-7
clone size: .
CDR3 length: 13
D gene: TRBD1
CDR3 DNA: TGTGCCAGCAGCACGGGACAGGGCCGGGAGCAGTACTTC
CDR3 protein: CASSTGQGREQYF

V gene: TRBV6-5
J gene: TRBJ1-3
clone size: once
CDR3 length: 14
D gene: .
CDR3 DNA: TGTGCCAGCAGTCAACCAGCCTCTGGAAACACCATATATTTT
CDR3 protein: CASSQPASGNTIYF

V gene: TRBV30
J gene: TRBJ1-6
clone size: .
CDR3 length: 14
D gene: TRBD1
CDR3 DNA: TGTGCCTGGAGTCGGACAGGGGATCGATCACCCCTCCACTTT
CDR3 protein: CAWSRTGDRSPLHF

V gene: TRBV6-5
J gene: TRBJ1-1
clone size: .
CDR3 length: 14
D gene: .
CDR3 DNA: TGTGCCAGCATTCCCCCCTTGGGTAGACTTGAAGCTTTCTTT
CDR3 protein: CASIPPLGRLEAFF

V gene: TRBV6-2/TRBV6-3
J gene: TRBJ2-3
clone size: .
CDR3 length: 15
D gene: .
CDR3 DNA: TGTGCCAGCAGTTACTCCTGGGGTGGCACAGATACGCAGTATTTT
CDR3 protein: CASSYSWGGTDTQYF

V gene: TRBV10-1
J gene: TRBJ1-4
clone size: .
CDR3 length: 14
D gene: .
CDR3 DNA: TGCGCCAGCAGTTCGGAGCCCCGGTATGGAAAACTGTTTTTT
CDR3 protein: CASSSEPRYGKLFF

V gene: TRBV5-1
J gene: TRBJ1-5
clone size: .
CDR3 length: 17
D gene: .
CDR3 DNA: TGCGCCAGCAGCTTGGGCCCGCTCGTGGGGGGCAATCAGCCCCAGCATTTT
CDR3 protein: CASSLGPLVGGNQPQHF

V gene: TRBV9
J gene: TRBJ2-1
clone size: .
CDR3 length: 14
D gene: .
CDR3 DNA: TGTGCCAGCAGCGAGGTTCTAACGGGCAATGAGCAGTTCTTC
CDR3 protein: CASSEVLTGNEQFF

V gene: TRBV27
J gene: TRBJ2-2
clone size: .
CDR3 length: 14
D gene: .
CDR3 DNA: TGTGCCAGCAGTTTATCGGGAACCGCCGGGGAGCTGTTTTTT
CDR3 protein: CASSLSGTAGELFF